Listed below are T cell receptor beta chains from one sample, sequenced in a study of blood T cell repertoires in COVID-19. Here immunoSEQ multiplex PCR was the method, and the copy in TCRdb shows in-frame clones only, minus some. Among about 55,000 clones listed, around 85% were seen once. Sequenced material: peripheral blood. Every receptor here comes from a human donor in a cohort sampled during active COVID-19. Both conserved end residues are part of each CDR3. A D gene is named only where the DNA matches it firmly. Only some rows state a clone size, as once, few, many or a class for expanded clones.

TRBJ1-2,NA,TRBV5-4,NA,CASSPRGANYGYTF,TGTGCCAGCAGCCCCCGGGGAGCTAACTATGGCTACACCTTC
TRBJ1-6,TRBD1,TRBV5-8,NA,CASSLRDRGLNSPLHF,TGTGCCAGCAGCTTGCGGGACAGGGGGCTTAATTCACCCCTCCACTTT
TRBJ2-2,TRBD2,TRBV11-2,once,CASGAGGTGELFF,TGTGCCAGCGGAGCGGGAGGAACCGGGGAGCTGTTTTTT
TRBJ1-2,NA,TRBV30,NA,CAWRGQGNYGYTF,TGTGCCTGGAGGGGGCAGGGTAACTATGGCTACACCTTC
TRBJ2-2,TRBD2,TRBV7-2,NA,CASSLFPSRLAETGELFF,TGTGCCAGCAGCCTATTCCCCAGTCGGCTAGCGGAAACCGGGGAGCTGTTTTTT
TRBJ2-1,TRBD2,TRBV6-5,NA,CAIQREDYNEQFF,TGTGCCATCCAGCGGGAGGACTACAATGAGCAGTTCTTC
TRBJ2-2,NA,TRBV18,NA,CASLSDTGELFF,TGTGCCAGCTTGAGTGACACCGGGGAGCTGTTTTTT
TRBJ1-2,NA,TRBV15,NA,CATSRTKGRSDYGYTF,TGTGCCACCAGCAGAACAAAGGGGCGGAGTGACTATGGCTACACCTTC
TRBJ2-3,TRBD1,TRBV5-1,NA,CASSTGTGGISTDTQYF,TGCGCCAGCAGCACCGGGACAGGGGGGATTAGCACAGATACGCAGTATTTT
TRBJ1-4,NA,TRBV6-5,NA,CASSKTGSLEKLFF,TGTGCCAGCAGTAAGACAGGTAGCCTTGAAAAACTGTTTTTT
TRBJ1-3,NA,TRBV25-1,NA,CASSEYRGNTIYF,TGTGCCAGCAGTGAATACCGGGGAAACACCATATATTTT
TRBJ1-2,NA,TRBV7-9,NA,CASSPLSGGNYGYTF,TGTGCCAGCAGCCCTTTGTCGGGTGGGAACTATGGCTACACCTTC
TRBJ2-1,TRBD2,TRBV19,NA,CASSMKRGGSYNEQFF,TGTGCCAGTAGTATGAAGCGGGGGGGCTCCTACAATGAGCAGTTCTTC
TRBJ2-3,TRBD2,TRBV19,NA,CASSQRTGLAGGDTQYF,TGTGCCAGTAGCCAGCGCACGGGACTAGCGGGGGGAGATACGCAGTATTTT
TRBJ1-5,NA,TRBV2,NA,CASSVQGGRQPQHF,TGTGCCAGCAGCGTTCAGGGTGGCCGTCAGCCCCAGCATTTT
TRBJ2-2,TRBD2,TRBV19,NA,CASAGGGNTGELFF,TGTGCCAGCGCGGGAGGGGGTAACACCGGGGAGCTGTTTTTT
TRBJ2-1,NA,TRBV25-1,NA,CASFQQENEQFF,TGTGCCAGCTTTCAACAGGAGAATGAGCAGTTCTTC
TRBJ2-2,NA,TRBV6-4,NA,CASSDSSTGELFF,TGTGCCAGCAGTGACTCTAGCACCGGGGAGCTGTTTTTT
TRBJ2-1,TRBD2,TRBV24-1,NA,CATSDPRLAGDNEQFF,TGTGCCACCAGTGATCCCCGACTAGCGGGCGACAATGAGCAGTTCTTC
TRBJ2-3,TRBD2,TRBV4-1,NA,CASSQAILAGESTDTQYF,TGCGCCAGCAGCCAAGCCATACTAGCGGGAGAAAGCACAGATACGCAGTATTTT
TRBJ2-7,NA,TRBV9,NA,CASSVGVASYEQYF,TGTGCCAGCAGCGTAGGTGTAGCTTCCTACGAGCAGTACTTC
TRBJ2-3,NA,TRBV29-1,NA,CSGVHSWAASTDTQYF,TGCAGCGGCGTTCATAGTTGGGCAGCTAGCACAGATACGCAGTATTTT
TRBJ1-5,NA,TRBV5-1,NA,CASSLDRALGQPQHF,TGCGCCAGCAGCTTGGACAGGGCTCTGGGTCAGCCCCAGCATTTT
TRBJ1-5,TRBD1,TRBV15,NA,CATSRGDRGNQPQHF,TGTGCCACCAGCAGAGGGGACAGGGGCAATCAGCCCCAGCATTTT
TRBJ2-5,TRBD2,TRBV14,once,CASSQGAGGHKTQYF,TGTGCCAGCAGCCAAGGAGCGGGGGGGCATAAGACCCAGTACTTC
TRBJ1-3,TRBD1,TRBV6-6,NA,CASRGTGGYTIYF,TGTGCCAGCAGGGGGACAGGGGGATACACCATATATTTT
TRBJ2-2,TRBD2,TRBV7-9,NA,CASSIRTSGMGELFF,TGTGCCAGCAGCATAAGGACTAGCGGGATGGGGGAGCTGTTTTTT
TRBJ2-1,TRBD2,TRBV19,NA,CASSISRGLAGPSSYNEQFF,TGTGCCAGTAGTATCTCGCGGGGGCTAGCGGGGCCTTCCTCCTACAATGAGCAGTTCTTC
TRBJ2-2,NA,TRBV6-1,once,CASSERREDTGELFF,TGTGCCAGCAGTGAACGGAGGGAGGACACCGGGGAGCTGTTTTTT